This passage covers 8 T cell receptor beta chains from one sample sequenced in a study of cytomegalovirus exposure and HLA in healthy donors. Amplification used 60 Vbeta primers and 13 Jbeta primers. Only in-frame clones appear in the TCRdb table, and some are missing; sequencing was by immunoSEQ multiplex PCR. The sample lists about 250,000 clones, approximately 84% seen once, with 0.2% to 0.25% in the top ten. Sequencing was carried out using PBMCs. The receptors come from a girl aged 2-15 years in good health and CMV-seronegative.

This clone was counted only a few times. The rearrangement uses TRBV6-5 and TRBJ1-1, with a weak D call TRBD1 (6 bases). Germline V lookup: CDR1 MNHEY, CDR2 SVGAGI. This CDR3 is built from 13 residues. V dropped 3 bases and J dropped 3 bases, with 8 bases sitting between them. The CDR3 region is CASSYQGYTEAFF. In DNA, the CDR3 is TGTGCCAGCAGTTATCAGGGGTACACTGAAGCTTTCTTT.

J is TRBJ2-1 and V is TRBV27; D call uncertain. The CDR3 contains 15 residues. Germline values: CDR1 MNHEY, CDR2 SMNVEV (reference sequence). The germline V and J ends were trimmed by 5 bases and 4 bases, with 15 bases remaining between them. The CDR3 region has the DNA TGTGCCAGCAGTCCCCGTGGGCCGTTATACAATGAGCAGTTCTTC. The encoded protein is CASSPRGPLYNEQFF.

The chain employs TRBV5-1 and TRBJ2-1; TRBD1 is a possible D gene (6 bases). Between the trimmed V and J ends, which lost 0 bases and 4 bases, there was a span of 14 bases. Germline assignment: CDR1 SGHRS and CDR2 YFSETQ. CDR3 length equals 16 residues. The CDR3 spells CASSLAVRGGYNEQFF. CDR3 in DNA: TGCGCCAGCAGCTTGGCCGTCCGAGGGGGTTACAATGAGCAGTTCTTC.

The chain has TRBV19 and TRBJ2-5; 7 bases are shared with TRBD1. There are 16 residues in the CDR3. From germline, CDR1 is LNHDA and CDR2 SQIVND (reference sequence). J gave up 5 bases and V 10 bases, and 19 bases lay outside the gene matches. The CDR3, as DNA: TGTGCCATTCTAAGGGCCCACAGGGGCTGGGGGGAGACCCAGTACTTC. Translating gives CAILRAHRGWGETQYF.

V gene TRBV4-1 combines with J gene TRBJ1-2; D uncertain. This CDR3 contains 16 residues. V lost 3 bases and J 1 base, leaving 15 bases between the germline ends. Germline CDR1 is MGHRA and CDR2 is YSYEKL. CDR3 residues: CASSHDGSGYNYGYTF. The CDR3, as DNA: TGCGCCAGCAGCCATGATGGGTCGGGGTATAACTATGGCTACACCTTC.

The chain has TRBV6-1 and TRBJ2-1; D is unclear. Germline V gene sequence: CDR1 MNHNS, CDR2 SASEGT. The ends were cut back, 2 bases at V and 0 bases at J, with 11 bases in the middle. The CDR3 contains 16 residues. For the CDR3, the DNA is TGTGCCAGCAGTGAATTGCCGGCTAGCTCCTACAATGAGCAGTTCTTC. It encodes CASSELPASSYNEQFF.

CDR3 bases: TGTGCCAGCTCACTAGCGGGAGGTCTCACAGATACGCAGTATTTT. Translated, it gives CASSLAGGLTDTQYF. This sequence joins TRBV9 and TRBJ2-3, with 12 bases identical to TRBD2. The length of the CDR3 is 15 residues. The germline V gene encodes CDR1 SGDLS and CDR2 YYNGEE. V dropped 7 bases and J dropped 2; count of bases not matched to a gene: 5.

The rearrangement uses TRBV15 and TRBJ1-1; D is unclear. V lost 4 bases and J lost 1, with 10 bases in between. Germline V gene lookup returns CDR1 LNHNV and CDR2 YYDKDF (reference sequence). The CDR3 loop spans 14 amino acids. CDR3 bases: TGTGCCACCAGCACCCGAGCGGGGAACACTGAAGCTTTCTTT. It is translated as CATSTRAGNTEAFF.